The clone carrying this T cell receptor (beta chain) was picked up a small number of times. Its cognate antigen is unknown. The sample originates from a study of human T cells and chemical hapten exposure. TCRdb fed the RACE reads into MiXCR, producing one record per CDR3 protein. The top ten clones hold 0.9% to 1.5% of a sample with under 300,000 distinct CDR3 sequences, about 7.7% of them seen once. Time point noted: pre-sensitization, week 0. The treatment is: therapeutic diphenylcyclopropenone sensitization with weekly scalp DPC. With 2 bases clipped from V and 7 bases from J, the junction kept 11 bases outside the gene matches. The CDR3 loop spans 17 amino acids. Germline V gene sequence: CDR1 SGDLS, CDR2 YYNGEE. Points from the study as a whole: DPC sensitization left the count of TCRs above 1 in 1000 unchanged.

The receptor's source is a man younger than 35 with alopecia areata. Some clones in this sample may be carry-over from other donors' samples. This chain uses TRBV9 with TRBJ2-5; 13 nucleotides align to TRBD2. Source: whole blood, taken in connection with sensitization to the hapten diphenylcyclopropenone (DPC). The DNA of the CDR3 is TGTGCCAGCAGCGTGAGCGGGACTAGCGGGGCCCGGGGGACCCAGTACTTC. This codes for CASSVSGTSGARGTQYF.